This record concerns one T cell receptor (beta chain) sequence. What it binds is unknown. The PCR employed 60 Vbeta primers together with 13 Jbeta primers. Some clones are missing from TCRdb's copy, which holds only in-frame ones; the method was immunoSEQ multiplex PCR. The table lists tens of thousands of clones, with 1.5% to 2% in the top ten. These data are taken from a study of cytomegalovirus exposure and HLA in healthy donors. At the level of the study: Samples from HLA-typed donors yielded 65 million to 85 million unique TCRs in an early data release. Findings of the study overall: Certain indistinguishable V segments, among them TRBV6-2 and TRBV6-3, were excluded.

CDR3 size: 15 residues. Germline V lookup: CDR1 SEHNR, CDR2 FQNEAQ (reference sequence). V was cut by 3 bases and J by 6 bases, with 14 bases left in between. The sequence came from a woman aged 40 to 50 in good health and CMV-seropositive. Sequencing was done on a sample of PBMCs. The V and J genes are TRBV7-9 and TRBJ1-4; the D gene is possibly TRBD1 (5 bases). The CDR3 loop is CASSFLLAGDEKLFF. The CDR3 DNA sequence: TGTGCCAGCAGCTTTTTGCTGGCGGGGGATGAAAAACTGTTTTTT.